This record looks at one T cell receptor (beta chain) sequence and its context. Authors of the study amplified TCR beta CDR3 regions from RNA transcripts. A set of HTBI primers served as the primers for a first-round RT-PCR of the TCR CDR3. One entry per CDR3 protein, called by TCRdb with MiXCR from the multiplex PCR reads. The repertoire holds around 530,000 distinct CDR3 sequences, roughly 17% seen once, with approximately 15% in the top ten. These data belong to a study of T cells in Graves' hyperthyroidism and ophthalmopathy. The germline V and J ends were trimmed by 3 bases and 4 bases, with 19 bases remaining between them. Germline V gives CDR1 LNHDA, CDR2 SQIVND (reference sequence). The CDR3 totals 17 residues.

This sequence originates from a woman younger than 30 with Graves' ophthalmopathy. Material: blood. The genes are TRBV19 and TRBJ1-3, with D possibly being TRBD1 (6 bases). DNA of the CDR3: TGTGCCAGTAGTATGCGGGGCAGGGGATCGTCCGGAAACACCATATATTTT. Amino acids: CASSMRGRGSSGNTIYF. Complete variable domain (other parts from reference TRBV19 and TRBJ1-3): DGGITQSPKYLFRKEGQNVTLSCEQNLNHDAMYWYRQDPGQGLRLIYYSQIVNDFQKGDIAEGYSVSREKKESFPLTVTSAQKNPTAFYLCASSMRGRGSSGNTIYFGEGSWLTVV.